The 11 T cell receptor beta chains given below trace back to one sample, sequenced in a study of T cell responses to AZD1222 COVID-19 vaccine (dated by TCRdb to the early 2020s). Libraries were built with the immunoSEQ multiplex PCR assay. TCRdb took this table from immuneACCESS and kept in-frame rearrangements with V and J called. Such tables lack part of the clones; where checked against another copy, unresolved V genes explain under half of the gap, and the rest is unexplained. The sample contains more than 100,000 clones, 80% to 90% of them found a single time. Together, the top ten hold approximately 3.3% of the sample. Explained via the paper, the time point label denotes: baseline before first vaccination. Sample: peripheral blood, taken on day 0 of AZD1222 vaccination. Receptor source: an adult in good health.

This clone was counted a few times. V gene TRBV6-2 or TRBV6-3 combines with J gene TRBJ2-1, with 11 bases aligning to TRBD2. The V segment lost 2 bases and the J segment 7 bases; nucleotides outside the gene matches: 10. Germline V gene sequence: CDR1 MNHEY, CDR2 SVGEGT. The CDR3 length is 17 residues. The CDR3 coding sequence is TGTGCCAGCAGTTACGAAATGCTAGCGGGAGGAGGAAATGAGCAGTTCTTC. It yields the protein CASSYEMLAGGGNEQFF.

The V gene is TRBV28, the J gene TRBJ2-7; a weak D match, TRBD2 (6 bases). This CDR3 is 13 amino acids long. The V gene's germline CDR1 is MDHEN and CDR2 SYDVKM. V lost 5 bases and J 5 bases, leaving 13 bases between the germline ends. This CDR3 reads CASSLEGGNEQYF. CDR3 bases: TGTGCCAGCAGTCTCGAGGGAGGTAACGAGCAGTACTTC.

The V and J genes are TRBV7-3 and TRBJ1-1, with 9 bases matching TRBD1. With 5 bases clipped from V and 2 bases from J, the junction kept 6 bases outside the gene matches. The length of the CDR3 is 15 residues. Germline V gene sequence: CDR1 SGHTA, CDR2 FQGTGA. The CDR3 loop is CASSETGGINTEAFF. The CDR3, as DNA: TGTGCCAGCAGCGAGACAGGGGGAATAAACACTGAAGCTTTCTTT.

This chain joins TRBV5-6 and TRBJ2-2; D unresolved. The CDR3 sequence is 15 residues long. Deletions cut 4 bases from V and 0 bases from J, with 10 bases between. The germline gives CDR1 SGHDT, CDR2 YYEEEE. CDR3 DNA: TGTGCCAGCAGCCCAGGAGATCCGAACACCGGGGAGCTGTTTTTT. As protein: CASSPGDPNTGELFF.

The genes are TRBV28 and TRBJ2-7, with TRBD1 identical over 7 bases. The CDR3 is made up of 15 amino acids. In germline, CDR1 is MDHEN, CDR2 SYDVKM. The trim removed 6 bases at V and 2 bases at J, leaving 10 bases unmatched. The CDR3 here is CASRSGTAKPYEQYF. CDR3 sequence (DNA): TGTGCCAGCAGATCCGGGACAGCCAAGCCCTACGAGCAGTACTTC.

The chain carries TRBV5-6 and TRBJ1-6; D not resolved. The CDR3 runs 15 residues. Between the trimmed V and J ends, which lost 6 bases and 0 bases, there was a span of 10 bases. Germline lookup yields CDR1 SGHDT and CDR2 YYEEEE. The CDR3 spells CASKVRISYNSPLHF. The DNA of the CDR3 is TGTGCCAGCAAGGTGAGGATCTCCTATAATTCACCCCTCCACTTT.

Remarks on this clone: With a much larger clone just one base away, this may be a read error. The same CDR3 can be traced to other DNA sequences in this sample. This chain links TRBV5-6 with TRBJ1-5, with unresolved D. Trimming pared 0 bases from V and 4 bases from J, leaving 2 bases between. The CDR3 covers 12 residues. The V gene's germline CDR1 is SGHDT and CDR2 YYEEEE. The CDR3 here is CASSLDNQPQHF. The CDR3 DNA reads TGTGCCAGCAGCTTGGATAATCAGCCCCAGCATTTT.

The J gene is TRBJ2-6, the V gene TRBV9, with 8 bases matching TRBD1. Looked up from germline, CDR1 is SGDLS and CDR2 is YYNGEE. Trimming at V came to 1 base and at J to 1 base, leaving 7 bases not matched to a gene. The CDR3 has 18 amino acids. CDR3 nucleotide sequence: TGTGCCAGCAGCGTACGCGGGGACAGGAATTCTGGGGCCAACGTCCTGACTTTC. This encodes CASSVRGDRNSGANVLTF.

The chain links TRBV5-1 to TRBJ2-2; D is possibly TRBD1 or TRBD2 (5 bases each). V lost 3 bases to trimming and J lost 8 bases, with 11 bases between them. CDR3 length equals 13 residues. The germline CDR1 and CDR2 sequences are SGHRS and YFSETQ. The CDR3 loop is CASSWDLEGELFF. DNA for the CDR3: TGCGCCAGCAGCTGGGACCTTGAGGGGGAGCTGTTTTTT.

V usage is TRBV27 and J usage is TRBJ2-5; no clear D gene. The CDR3 sequence is 13 residues long. Germline V gene data show CDR1 as MNHEY and CDR2 as SMNVEV (reference sequence). Trimming stripped 6 bases from V and 2 bases from J, with 10 bases between. CDR3 bases: TGTGCCAGCAGGAACCAGATACAAGAGACCCAGTACTTC. Translated: CASRNQIQETQYF.

The V and J genes are TRBV28 and TRBJ2-3, with 12 bases matching TRBD2. Looked up from germline, CDR1 is MDHEN and CDR2 is SYDVKM. The CDR3 covers 17 residues. Trimming cost V 5 bases and J 4 bases; bases outside gene matches: 10. The DNA of the CDR3 is TGTGCCAGCAGTCACCGACTAGCGGGAGCTTGGGCAGATACGCAGTATTTT. This codes for CASSHRLAGAWADTQYF. Filled out from reference TRBV28 and TRBJ2-3, the complete variable domain reads DVKVTQSSRYLVKRTGEKVFLECVQDMDHENMFWYRQDPGLGLRLIYFSYDVKMKEKGDIPEGYSVSREKKERFSLILESASTNQTSMYLCASSHRLAGAWADTQYFGPGTRLTVL.